This T cell receptor (beta chain) was observed in a study of cytomegalovirus exposure and HLA in healthy donors. Researchers ran the PCR with 60 Vbeta and 13 Jbeta primers. The protocol was immunoSEQ multiplex PCR, while the TCRdb copy is restricted to in-frame clones and leaves out a portion. Of 70,000 to 90,000 clones in the sample, 60% to 75% are singletons; the top ten hold 20% to 25%. The CDR3 sequence is 15 residues long. Trimming cost V 6 bases and J 8 bases; bases outside gene matches: 8. Germline V gene lookup returns CDR1 KGHSH and CDR2 LQKENI. The clonotype originates from a man in his forties in good health and CMV-seropositive. The specimen was PBMCs. The V gene is TRBV18, the J gene TRBJ1-4; 11 nucleotides agree with TRBD1. The CDR3 nucleotides are TGTGCCAGCTCGGCGGAGGACAGGGGGCAGGAAAAACTGTTTTTT. It specifies CASSAEDRGQEKLFF.